The next 21 T cell receptor beta chains were all read from a single sample in a study of shared clonotypes between healthy human individuals. Data came from immunoSEQ multiplex PCR; TCRdb stores just in-frame clones and leaves some out. The sample has some 700,000 clones, 90% seen once; the top ten hold about 34%. Input material: memory CD8+ T cells from PBMCs. Indicated subset: CD45RO+ cells pooled with CCR7-negative TemRA cells. Receptor source: a man aged 18 to 29 in good health. Some clones in this sample may be carry-over from other donors' samples.

This chain joins TRBV7-9 and TRBJ2-1; D not certain. Germline V gives CDR1 SEHNR, CDR2 FQNEAQ (reference sequence). The CDR3 is 16 residues long. Trimming pared 5 bases from V and 0 bases from J, leaving 14 bases between. CDR3 bases: TGTGCCAGCAGCCCAAGTTACGGTAGCTCCTACAATGAGCAGTTCTTC. The encoded protein is CASSPSYGSSYNEQFF.

The DNA for the CDR3 is TGCGCCAGCGGCTGGAGCCAAATGAACACTGAAGCTTTCTTT. This codes for CASGWSQMNTEAFF. The chain employs TRBV5-1 and TRBJ1-1; D unresolved. The CDR3 length is 14 residues. V was clipped by 7 bases and J by 0 bases, with 13 bases between them. The germline V gene has CDR1 SGHRS and CDR2 YFSETQ.

A word on this clone: Other DNA sequences within the sample encode an identical CDR3. The DNA for the CDR3 is TGCGCCAGCAGCTTTGGAGGGAACACTGAAGCTTTCTTT. Its translation: CASSFGGNTEAFF. The rearrangement links TRBV5-1 to TRBJ1-1, with unresolved D. This CDR3 is 13 amino acids long. The germline V gene has CDR1 SGHRS and CDR2 YFSETQ. The V gene lost 2 bases and the J gene lost 1 base, with 6 bases spanning the gap.

The J gene is TRBJ1-2, the V gene TRBV30; tentatively, D is TRBD1 (5 bases). V gave up 3 bases and J gave up 4 bases, with 15 bases separating them. Germline V gene sequence: CDR1 GTSNPN, CDR2 SVGIG (reference sequence). The CDR3 is made up of 14 amino acids. The CDR3 spells CAWSFRANLYGYTF. CDR3 nucleotides: TGTGCCTGGAGCTTCAGGGCCAATCTCTATGGCTACACCTTC.

The chain uses TRBV15 and TRBJ2-7; TRBD2 aligns across 9 bases. This CDR3 is 15 amino acids long. The V gene's germline CDR1 is LNHNV and CDR2 YYDKDF (reference sequence). V lost 3 bases to trimming and J lost 0 bases; unmatched junction nucleotides: 3. The CDR3 here is CATSRGSGSSYEQYF. Here the CDR3 DNA reads TGTGCCACCAGCAGGGGTAGCGGGAGCTCCTACGAGCAGTACTTC.

This clone was seen once. The chain combines TRBV28 with TRBJ2-7; 11 bases agree with TRBD2. With V trimmed by 6 bases and J by 5 bases, 9 bases remained unmatched. The germline V gene has CDR1 MDHEN and CDR2 SYDVKM. This CDR3 has 15 amino acids. CDR3 amino acids: CASSKLAGAVHEQYF. The CDR3 region has the DNA TGTGCCAGCAGCAAACTAGCGGGAGCAGTCCACGAGCAGTACTTC.

The J gene is TRBJ2-3, the V gene TRBV9; 8 bases are a match to TRBD2. The CDR3 contains 16 residues. Trimming removed 2 bases from V and 5 bases from J; junction bases left unmatched: 10. Germline CDR1 and CDR2: SGDLS and YYNGEE. CDR3: CASSVFREGLLDTQYF. CDR3 in DNA: TGTGCCAGCAGCGTTTTCCGGGAGGGCCTTTTAGATACGCAGTATTTT.

The J gene is TRBJ2-3, the V gene TRBV19; D uncertain. Trimming cost V 6 bases and J 2 bases, with 12 bases left between them. The CDR3 loop spans 14 amino acids. Germline assignment: CDR1 LNHDA and CDR2 SQIVND (reference sequence). CDR3 in amino acids: CASSSRLTTDTQYF. The CDR3 region has the DNA TGTGCCAGTAGCTCGCGCCTCACCACAGATACGCAGTATTTT. The variable domain in full, with the rest retrieved from reference TRBV19 and TRBJ2-3, is DGGITQSPKYLFRKEGQNVTLSCEQNLNHDAMYWYRQDPGQGLRLIYYSQIVNDFQKGDIAEGYSVSREKKESFPLTVTSAQKNPTAFYLCASSSRLTTDTQYFGPGTRLTVL.

This clone was counted a single time. V gene TRBV27 combines with J gene TRBJ2-1; 8 bases are shared with TRBD2. The CDR3 consists of 15 residues. V shed 5 bases, J shed 7 bases, and the junction held 10 bases outside the gene matches. Germline V CDR1 and CDR2: MNHEY, SMNVEV (reference sequence). CDR3: CASSDRSGMRNEQFF. The CDR3 DNA reads as TGTGCCAGCAGTGATCGTAGCGGGATGAGGAATGAGCAGTTCTTC.

V gene TRBV11-2 combines with J gene TRBJ1-4; a weak D match, TRBD1 (5 bases). The CDR3 loop spans 15 amino acids. CDR1 and CDR2 (germline): SGHAT, FQNNGV. Trimming took 2 bases from V and 8 from J, leaving 15 bases between them. The CDR3 DNA reads as TGTGCCAGCAGCTTATATTCAGGGCAGAGAGAAAAACTGTTTTTT. Translating it yields CASSLYSGQREKLFF.

This chain joins TRBV19 and TRBJ1-5, with D unclear. CDR3 length equals 13 residues. The germline CDR1 and CDR2 sequences are LNHDA and SQIVND (reference sequence). With 5 bases removed from V and 3 bases from J, the gap between germline ends came to 8 bases. CDR3 sequence reads: CASSFSANQPQHF. The CDR3 DNA reads TGTGCCAGTAGTTTTTCGGCCAATCAGCCCCAGCATTTT.

This rearrangement joins TRBV5-5 to TRBJ2-7, with a weak D call TRBD2 (5 bases). There are 13 residues in the CDR3. Germline CDR1 SGHKS, CDR2 YYEKEE (reference sequence). The germline V and J ends were trimmed by 7 bases and 2 bases, with 13 bases remaining between them. The CDR3 coding sequence is TGTGCCAGCTTTGGACGGGGAACCTACGAGCAGTACTTC. Its protein is CASFGRGTYEQYF.

The V gene is TRBV10-3, the J gene TRBJ2-7; D remains unclear. This CDR3 is 15 amino acids long. Trimming left V 2 bases short and J 0 bases short, with 11 bases between. The V gene's germline CDR1 is ENHRY and CDR2 SYGVKD. As DNA, the CDR3 is TGTGCCATCAGTGAGGGACGGCTTCCCTCCTACGAGCAGTACTTC. Translating it yields CAISEGRLPSYEQYF.

This chain uses TRBV2 with TRBJ2-5; D unclear. The CDR3 loop spans 13 amino acids. Trimming removed 8 bases at V and 2 bases at J, with 12 bases between. CDR1 and CDR2 (germline): SNHLY, FYNNEI. The DNA for the CDR3 is TGTGCCAGCCTCCCCGGTCGGCAAGAGACCCAGTACTTC. Protein product: CASLPGRQETQYF.

The rearrangement joins TRBV10-2 to TRBJ2-1; D is undetermined. This CDR3 comprises 15 residues. V lost 4 bases and J lost 0, with 10 bases in between. Germline lookup yields CDR1 WSHSY and CDR2 SAAADI. CDR3 sequence reads: CASSGDTPSYNEQFF. The CDR3 DNA sequence: TGCGCCAGCAGTGGGGATACGCCCTCCTACAATGAGCAGTTCTTC.

The chain couples TRBV2 to TRBJ1-5, with 7 bases identical to TRBD1. The CDR3 covers 16 residues. Per the germline V gene, CDR1 is SNHLY and CDR2 is FYNNEI. After removal of 6 bases from V and 5 bases from J, the junction contained 13 bases not matched to a gene. CDR3 DNA sequence: TGTGCCAGCAGCTCGTTAACCGGGACAGTGTATCAGCCCCAGCATTTT. It translates to CASSSLTGTVYQPQHF.

This chain joins TRBV7-3 and TRBJ2-1; perhaps D is TRBD1 or TRBD2 (6 bases each). This CDR3 is built from 14 residues. The V and J ends lost 6 bases and 8 bases respectively, with 17 bases between them. Germline V gives CDR1 SGHTA, CDR2 FQGTGA. The DNA for the CDR3 is TGTGCCAGCAGTTTCCTCGGAAGGGGGGATGAGCAGTTCTTC. This sequence encodes CASSFLGRGDEQFF. The whole variable domain, remainder taken from reference TRBV7-3 and TRBJ2-1, is GAGVSQTPSNKVTEKGKYVELRCDPISGHTALYWYRQSLGQGPEFLIYFQGTGAADDSGLPNDRFFAVRPEGSVSTLKIQRTERGDSAVYLCASSFLGRGDEQFFGPGTRLTVL.

The V and J genes are TRBV7-8 and TRBJ2-1; maybe TRBD2 (5 bases). CDR1 is SGHVS and CDR2 is FQNEAQ in the germline V gene. Trimming removed 8 bases at V and 2 bases at J, with 7 bases between. This CDR3 has 12 residues. The DNA for the CDR3 is TGTGCCAGCGGGAGACCCTACAATGAGCAGTTCTTC. Its translation: CASGRPYNEQFF.

This clone occurred once. The gene calls are TRBV10-3 and TRBJ1-2; 7 nucleotides align to TRBD1. Germline assignment: CDR1 ENHRY and CDR2 SYGVKD. The length of the CDR3 is 16 residues. V gave up 7 bases and J gave up 0 bases; unmatched junction bases: 11. The CDR3 here is CAINHGTARANYGYTF. Written as DNA, the CDR3 is TGTGCCATCAATCACGGGACAGCCAGAGCTAACTATGGCTACACCTTC.

This clone was seen just once. The gene calls are TRBV7-9 and TRBJ2-7; TRBD1 might be the D (7 bases). The germline V gene has CDR1 SEHNR and CDR2 FQNEAQ (reference sequence). The length of the CDR3 is 15 residues. V dropped 6 bases and J dropped 3 bases, with 18 bases sitting between them. In nucleotides, the CDR3 is TGTGCCAGCAGTGGCGCGGGGACAGAGAGCTACGAGCAGTACTTC. Translation gives CASSGAGTESYEQYF.

This sequence joins TRBV19 and TRBJ1-5; maybe TRBD1 (5 bases). The CDR3 consists of 14 residues. Looked up from germline, CDR1 is LNHDA and CDR2 is SQIVND (reference sequence). Trimming removed 3 bases at V and 6 bases at J, with 12 bases between. CDR3 residues: CASSMGWGSQPQHF. The CDR3 coding sequence is TGTGCCAGTAGTATGGGATGGGGGAGTCAGCCCCAGCATTTT.